These 2 T cell receptor beta chains were sequenced from one sample in a study of cytomegalovirus exposure and HLA in healthy donors. Clones were read by immunoSEQ multiplex PCR, and TCRdb kept only the in-frame ones, dropping some. This sample carries 150,000 to 200,000 clones, about 82% of them seen once, and the ten largest clones take more than 1.1%. Sample: PBMCs. The source of these receptors is a woman between 18 and 30 years old in good health and CMV-seronegative.

The rearrangement links TRBV30 to TRBJ1-4; 9 bases are a match to TRBD1. CDR3 size: 15 residues. The germline gives CDR1 GTSNPN, CDR2 SVGIG (reference sequence). Trimming at V came to 3 bases and at J to 1 base, leaving 3 bases not matched to a gene. In nucleotides, the CDR3 is TGTGCCTGGAGCGAGGGACAGGGAACTAATGAAAAACTGTTTTTT. This translates into CAWSEGQGTNEKLFF.

The genes are TRBV7-9 and TRBJ2-7; weak D call: TRBD1 (5 bases). V lost 6 bases and J 3 bases, leaving 9 bases between the germline ends. The CDR3 is 12 amino acids. Germline V gene lookup returns CDR1 SEHNR and CDR2 FQNEAQ (reference sequence). The CDR3 region has the DNA TGTGCCAGCAGGCAGGGAATCTACGAGCAGTACTTC. It translates to CASRQGIYEQYF.